What follows are 17 T cell receptor beta chains derived from one specimen sequenced in a study of cytomegalovirus exposure and HLA in healthy donors. The PCR had 60 Vbeta and 13 Jbeta primers. Clones were sequenced by immunoSEQ multiplex PCR, and TCRdb holds only the in-frame ones, with some missing. The sample includes over 85,000 clones, around 86% seen only once; the top ten take 1.5% to 2%. Sequenced sample: PBMCs. These receptors came from a man aged 35-49 years in good health and CMV-seronegative.

The V gene is TRBV7-8, the J gene TRBJ2-3; 8 nucleotides line up with TRBD2. The CDR3 has 16 amino acids. V was pared by 5 bases and J by 2 bases, with 9 bases of the junction left unmatched. Per the germline V gene, CDR1 is SGHVS and CDR2 is FQNEAQ. The CDR3 here is CASSDPSGGNTDTQYF. The CDR3 region has the DNA TGTGCCAGCAGCGACCCAAGCGGGGGAAACACAGATACGCAGTATTTT.

This rearrangement joins TRBV29-1 to TRBJ1-4; TRBD1 is a possible D gene (6 bases). Trimming pared 4 bases from V and 0 bases from J, leaving 12 bases between. This CDR3 is 15 amino acids long. CDR1 and CDR2 from the germline V gene are SQVTM and ANQGSEA. The CDR3 coding sequence is TGCAGCGTTGCTGCGGGGGCGGCAACTAATGAAAAACTGTTTTTT. Encoded protein: CSVAAGAATNEKLFF.

The rearrangement joins TRBV7-2 to TRBJ2-5; TRBD1 agrees at 9 bases. This CDR3 comprises 15 residues. CDR1 and CDR2 from the germline V gene are SGHTA and FQGNSA. The V and J ends lost 5 bases and 6 bases, in that order; junction bases with no gene match: 10. DNA for the CDR3: TGTGCCAGCAGCGCAGAACAGGGGGCGGTAAAGACCCAGTACTTC. Its protein product is CASSAEQGAVKTQYF. Complete variable domain (other parts from reference TRBV7-2 and TRBJ2-5): GAGVSQSPSNKVTEKGKDVELRCDPISGHTALYWYRQSLGQGLEFLIYFQGNSAPDKSGLPSDRFSAERTGGSVSTLTIQRTQQEDSAVYLCASSAEQGAVKTQYFGPGTRLLVL.

V is TRBV4-1 and J is TRBJ2-5, with D maybe TRBD1 (7 bases). The germline V gene has CDR1 MGHRA and CDR2 YSYEKL. CDR3 length equals 15 residues. V shed 4 bases and J shed 0 bases, with 12 bases lying between them. The CDR3 region has the DNA TGCGCCAGCAGCCCCAGGGGGGCGTACCAAGAGACCCAGTACTTC. Translated, it gives CASSPRGAYQETQYF.

This chain uses TRBV18 with TRBJ1-2; TRBD1 aligns across 7 bases. The length of the CDR3 is 14 residues. Germline V gene sequence: CDR1 KGHSH, CDR2 LQKENI. The V gene end was trimmed by 2 bases and the J gene end by 7 bases; junction bases not matched to a gene: 7. In DNA, the CDR3 is TGTGCCAGCTCACCAGGAGGGGGCGAGGGTGGCTACACCTTC. Its protein is CASSPGGGEGGYTF.

This clone was seen only a few times. V gene TRBV10-3 combines with J gene TRBJ2-3; 10 bases are shared with TRBD1. The CDR3 has 15 residues. From germline, CDR1 is ENHRY and CDR2 SYGVKD. The ends lost 6 bases at V and 3 bases at J; junction bases unmatched: 6. The CDR3 loop is CAISKPGQGTDTQYF. CDR3 coding DNA: TGTGCCATCAGCAAACCGGGACAGGGGACAGATACGCAGTATTTT.

The chain has TRBV18 and TRBJ2-3; unclear D gene. Germline-derived CDR1 and CDR2 are KGHSH and LQKENI. The CDR3 sequence is 15 residues long. The V gene lost 2 bases and the J gene lost 2 bases, with 11 bases spanning the gap. CDR3 sequence (DNA): TGTGCCAGCTCACCATACCTTACAGCCACAGATACGCAGTATTTT. The encoded protein is CASSPYLTATDTQYF. Full variable domain (remainder filled in from reference TRBV18 and TRBJ2-3): NAGVMQNPRHLVRRRGQEARLRCSPMKGHSHVYWYRQLPEEGLKFMVYLQKENIIDESGMPKERFSAEFPKEGPSILRIQQVVRGDSAAYFCASSPYLTATDTQYFGPGTRLTVL.

This chain connects TRBV7-9 to TRBJ2-2; 8 nucleotides agree with TRBD1. The ends lost 5 bases at V and 6 bases at J; junction bases unmatched: 5. Germline assignment: CDR1 SEHNR and CDR2 FQNEAQ (reference sequence). The CDR3 length is 14 residues. The CDR3 region is CASSHQGAAGELFF. CDR3 coding DNA: TGTGCCAGCAGCCATCAGGGGGCTGCCGGGGAGCTGTTTTTT.

This chain connects TRBV6-5 to TRBJ2-3; tentatively, D is TRBD2 (5 bases). Trimming stripped 6 bases from V and 8 bases from J, with 15 bases between. This CDR3 region has 13 residues. Per germline, CDR1 MNHEY and CDR2 SVGAGI. The CDR3 nucleotides are TGTGCCAGCAGCCCCTATTCCGGAGGTACGCAGTATTTT. It is translated as CASSPYSGGTQYF.

Concerning this clone: Other DNA sequences from this sample encode an identical CDR3 as well. The rearrangement uses TRBV6-1 and TRBJ2-3; D gene uncertain. Germline values: CDR1 MNHNS, CDR2 SASEGT. CDR3 length equals 12 residues. V lost 6 bases and J lost 3, with 7 bases in between. CDR3 in DNA: TGTGCCAGCAGCGCCCGGACAGATACGCAGTATTTT. Its translation: CASSARTDTQYF.

The rearrangement links TRBV7-8 to TRBJ1-4, with 9 bases that match TRBD1. The junction had 15 bases not matched to a gene; V was cut back by 1 base and J by 15 bases. The length of the CDR3 is 16 residues. CDR1 and CDR2 from the germline V gene are SGHVS and FQNEAQ. CDR3 sequence: CASSLGRTGQGLYVFF. As DNA, the CDR3 is TGTGCCAGCAGCTTAGGTCGAACGGGACAGGGCCTTTACGTGTTTTTT. The full variable domain, with the rest looked up from reference TRBV7-8 and TRBJ1-4, is GAGVSQSPRYKVAKRGQDVALRCDPISGHVSLFWYQQALGQGPEFLTYFQNEAQLDKSGLPSDRFFAERPEGSVSTLKIQRTQQEDSAVYLCASSLGRTGQGLYVFFGSGTQLSVL.

This clone was counted a few times. The rearrangement links TRBV6-6 to TRBJ1-2, with D hard to call. CDR3 length: 13 residues. V gave up 4 bases and J gave up 6 bases, with 12 bases separating them. CDR1 is MNHNY, CDR2 SVGAGI, per germline (reference sequence). The CDR3 nucleotides read TGTGCCAGCAGTTTCGGACTTGAGGATGGCTACACCTTC. Protein: CASSFGLEDGYTF.

With regard to this clone: At one boundary the junction diverges from the germline segment, which might be a read error. The rearrangement joins TRBV6-6 to TRBJ2-5, with 9 bases lining up with TRBD1. The length of the CDR3 is 15 residues. Germline CDR1 reads MNHNY; CDR2 reads SVGAGI (reference sequence). The CDR3 coding sequence is TGTGCCAGCAGTTACCTGGGACAGGGAAAAGAGGCCCAGTACTTC. Translated, it gives CASSYLGQGKEAQYF.

The V gene is TRBV19, the J gene TRBJ1-5; D is possibly TRBD1 (5 bases). The CDR3 contains 15 residues. V was cut by 1 base and J by 3 bases, with 10 bases left in between. Germline lookup yields CDR1 LNHDA and CDR2 SQIVND (reference sequence). CDR3 loop: CASSIGRDANQPQHF. In nucleotides, the CDR3 is TGTGCCAGTAGTATAGGGCGGGACGCCAATCAGCCCCAGCATTTT.

This chain joins TRBV27 and TRBJ2-7; 10 bases are shared with TRBD1. CDR1 is MNHEY and CDR2 is SMNVEV in the germline V gene (reference sequence). With 5 bases clipped from V and 3 bases from J, the junction kept 7 bases outside the gene matches. The CDR3 has 15 residues. The CDR3 sequence: CASSRSGTGVYEQYF. CDR3 bases: TGTGCCAGCAGTCGTTCCGGGACAGGGGTCTACGAGCAGTACTTC.

The V call is TRBV5-4, the J call TRBJ2-3, with 8 bases lining up with TRBD2. This CDR3 contains 15 residues. The V and J ends lost 5 bases and 0 bases, in that order; junction bases with no gene match: 5. Germline V gives CDR1 SGHNT, CDR2 YYREEE (reference sequence). Written as DNA, the CDR3 is TGTGCCAGCAGTCCGACTAGCGCTAGCACAGATACGCAGTATTTT. This translates into CASSPTSASTDTQYF.

The V gene is TRBV5-5, the J gene TRBJ1-1, with 10 bases matching TRBD1. J lost 6 bases, V lost 5 bases, and 4 bases had no gene match. The V gene's germline CDR1 is SGHKS and CDR2 YYEKEE (reference sequence). CDR3 length: 13 amino acids. In nucleotides, the CDR3 is TGTGCCAGCAGGGCGACAGGGGGCTCTGAAGCTTTCTTT. Protein product: CASRATGGSEAFF.